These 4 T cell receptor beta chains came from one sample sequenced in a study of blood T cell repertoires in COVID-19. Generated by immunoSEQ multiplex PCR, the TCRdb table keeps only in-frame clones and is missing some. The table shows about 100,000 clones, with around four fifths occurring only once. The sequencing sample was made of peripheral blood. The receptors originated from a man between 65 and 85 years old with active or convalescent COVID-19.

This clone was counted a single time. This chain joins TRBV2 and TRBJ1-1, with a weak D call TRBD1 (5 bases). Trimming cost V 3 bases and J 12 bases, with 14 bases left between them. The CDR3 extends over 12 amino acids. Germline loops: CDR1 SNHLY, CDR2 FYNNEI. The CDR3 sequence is CASSEGRVRTFF. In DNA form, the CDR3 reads TGTGCCAGCAGTGAGGGCAGGGTTAGAACTTTCTTT. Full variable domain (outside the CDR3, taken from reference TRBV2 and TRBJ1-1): EPEVTQTPSHQVTQMGQEVILRCVPISNHLYFYWYRQILGQKVEFLVSFYNNEISEKSEIFDDQFSVERPDGSNFTLKIRSTKLEDSAMYFCASSEGRVRTFFGQGTRLTVV.

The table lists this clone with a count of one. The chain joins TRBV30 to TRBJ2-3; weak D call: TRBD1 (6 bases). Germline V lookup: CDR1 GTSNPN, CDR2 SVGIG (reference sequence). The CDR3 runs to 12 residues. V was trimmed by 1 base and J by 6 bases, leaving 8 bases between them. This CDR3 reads CAWSEGVDTQYF. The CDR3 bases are TGTGCCTGGAGTGAGGGGGTCGATACGCAGTATTTT.

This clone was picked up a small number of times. As DNA, the CDR3 is TGTGCCAGCAGCCATATACTCGGGGAGGACACTGAAGCTTTCTTT. As protein: CASSHILGEDTEAFF. The V gene is TRBV4-2, the J gene TRBJ1-1; D not resolved. V was pared by 3 bases and J by 3 bases, with 14 bases between. The CDR3 is 15 amino acids. Germline assignment: CDR1 LGHNA and CDR2 YNFKEQ.

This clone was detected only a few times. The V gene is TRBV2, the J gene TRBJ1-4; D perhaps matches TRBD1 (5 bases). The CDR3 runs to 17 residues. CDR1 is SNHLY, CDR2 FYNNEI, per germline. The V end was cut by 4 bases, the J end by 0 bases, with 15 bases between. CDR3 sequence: CASSALAGQTTNEKLFF. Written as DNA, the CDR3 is TGTGCCAGCAGTGCCCTGGCGGGGCAGACAACTAATGAAAAACTGTTTTTT.